The 27 T cell receptor beta chains presented below share a single source sample, sequenced in a study of CD8+ T cells in alopecia areata listed by TCRdb under 2018. Reading the label with the study, this specimen's time point is: more than three weeks on oral tofacitinib. The treatment or condition tag for this specimen amounts to: oral pan-JAK inhibitor, 5-10 mg twice daily. The library was generated by the immunoSEQ multiplex PCR assay. For TCR sequencing, RNA was extracted from every sample and reverse transcribed into cDNA to serve as template. TCRdb holds this immuneACCESS table with in-frame rearrangements only. Some clones are missing; in checked studies, unresolved V genes explain under half, and the rest has no known cause. Here the sample has some 110,000 clones; around 58% occur a single time. The ten largest clonotypes hold 25% to 35% of the sample. Sequenced material: CD8+ T cells sorted from blood, taken at week 4, from a patient treated with tofacitinib. All receptors derive from a human donor with alopecia areata.

This clone has just a few counts. This chain links TRBV28 with TRBJ2-3, with D possibly matching TRBD2 (6 bases). This CDR3 region has 16 residues. The germline CDR1 and CDR2 sequences are MDHEN and SYDVKM. Trimming cost V 1 base and J 3 bases, with 14 bases left between them. The CDR3 protein is CASSLYPSGGTDTQYF. The CDR3 nucleotides are TGTGCCAGCAGTTTATACCCCTCTGGGGGGACAGATACGCAGTATTTT.

The sample holds one count of this clone. The chain couples TRBV30 to TRBJ2-1; TRBD2 is a possible D gene (7 bases). The CDR3 extends over 14 amino acids. Germline values: CDR1 GTSNPN, CDR2 SVGIG (reference sequence). The V gene lost 5 bases and the J gene lost 2 bases, with 13 bases spanning the gap. The CDR3 DNA sequence: TGTGCCTGGTCTGTGGGGGGGCCCTACAATGAGCAGTTCTTC. Protein sequence: CAWSVGGPYNEQFF.

The rearrangement joins TRBV13 to TRBJ2-5, with D possibly TRBD1 on 5 matching bases. The CDR3 is 14 residues long. Germline V gene sequence: CDR1 PRHDT, CDR2 FYEKMQ (reference sequence). Trimming shortened V by 8 bases and J by 1 base, and 14 bases separated the two germline ends. The CDR3 reads CASRERGSQETQYF. The CDR3 DNA is TGTGCCAGCCGCGAAAGGGGATCCCAAGAGACCCAGTACTTC.

The chain is built from TRBV29-1 and TRBJ2-3, with D possibly TRBD1 on 6 matching bases. CDR3 length: 14 amino acids. Germline V gives CDR1 SQVTM, CDR2 ANQGSEA. The germline V and J ends were trimmed by 2 bases and 3 bases, with 12 bases remaining between them. This chain's CDR3 is CSVEPQGITDTQYF. CDR3 nucleotide sequence: TGCAGCGTTGAACCGCAGGGGATTACAGATACGCAGTATTTT.

This clone was seen a few times. The genes are TRBV5-1 and TRBJ2-2; 7 positions agree with TRBD1. The CDR3 loop spans 15 amino acids. Per germline, CDR1 SGHRS and CDR2 YFSETQ. V gave up 4 bases and J gave up 4 bases; unmatched junction bases: 7. The CDR3 DNA is TGCGCCAGCAGCGTGGTACAGGGGAGCACCGGGGAGCTGTTTTTT. It is translated as CASSVVQGSTGELFF.

V and J are TRBV29-1 and TRBJ2-1, with D tentatively TRBD2 (6 bases). This CDR3 region has 13 residues. The germline V gene has CDR1 SQVTM and CDR2 ANQGSEA. V was trimmed by 2 bases and J by 4 bases, leaving 9 bases between them. CDR3 sequence (DNA): TGCAGCGTTGAATGGGGGGTATACAATGAGCAGTTCTTC. Its protein is CSVEWGVYNEQFF.

This chain joins TRBV4-3 and TRBJ2-7; D may be TRBD1 (6 bases). Between the trimmed V and J ends, which lost 0 bases and 3 bases, there was a span of 12 bases. The CDR3 sequence is 15 residues long. Germline CDR1 LGHNA, CDR2 YSLEER. For the CDR3, the DNA is TGCGCCAGCAGCCAAGATCCCGGACAGATCTACGAGCAGTACTTC. This sequence encodes CASSQDPGQIYEQYF.

The chain combines TRBV15 with TRBJ2-1, with D possibly matching TRBD2 (6 bases). Germline-derived CDR1 and CDR2 are LNHNV and YYDKDF (reference sequence). Deletions cut 8 bases from V and 0 bases from J, with 17 bases between. CDR3 length: 16 residues. CDR3 DNA: TGTGCCACCCGGGGGAAGGTCCTCAGCTCCTACAATGAGCAGTTCTTC. This encodes CATRGKVLSSYNEQFF.

The rearrangement links TRBV6-1 to TRBJ1-5; D not resolved. Trimming took off 4 bases at V and 1 base at J, with 11 bases between the two ends. The CDR3 totals 15 residues. The V gene's germline CDR1 is MNHNS and CDR2 SASEGT. The CDR3 region has the DNA TGTGCCAGCAGTGCCGAGGCAGGAAGCAATCAGCCCCAGCATTTT. It translates to CASSAEAGSNQPQHF.

This sequence joins TRBV5-6 and TRBJ1-1; 10 nucleotides line up with TRBD1. This CDR3 has 15 amino acids. Germline V gives CDR1 SGHDT, CDR2 YYEEEE. After removal of 5 bases from V and 4 bases from J, the junction contained 8 bases not matched to a gene. The CDR3 DNA reads TGTGCCAGCAGGGCCGGGACAGGGGTCGTCACTGAAGCTTTCTTT. Translated: CASRAGTGVVTEAFF.

The chain employs TRBV27 and TRBJ1-2; D is unresolved. The V end lost 6 bases, the J end lost 7 bases, and 12 bases lay between the germline ends. The germline V gene encodes CDR1 MNHEY and CDR2 SMNVEV (reference sequence). The CDR3 runs to 12 residues. The CDR3 sequence is CASSPDLGGYTF. In DNA form, the CDR3 reads TGTGCCAGCAGCCCGGACCTTGGTGGCTACACCTTC.

This chain links TRBV29-1 with TRBJ2-1; either TRBD1 or TRBD2 may supply D (6 bases each). The CDR3 totals 16 residues. Trimming shortened V by 7 bases and J by 0 bases, and 19 bases separated the two germline ends. Germline CDR1 and CDR2: SQVTM and ANQGSEA. Here the CDR3 DNA reads TGCAGCGCTGCGGGGCAGGGGTTAAGCTCCTACAATGAGCAGTTCTTC. As protein: CSAAGQGLSSYNEQFF.

The gene calls are TRBV4-1 and TRBJ2-7; D not certain. Germline-derived CDR1 and CDR2 are MGHRA and YSYEKL. The V and J ends lost 1 base and 0 bases respectively, with 7 bases between them. The length of the CDR3 is 14 residues. Written as DNA, the CDR3 is TGCGCCAGCAGCCAAGTCGGTTCCTCCTACGAGCAGTACTTC. This translates into CASSQVGSSYEQYF.

The genes are TRBV5-4 and TRBJ2-1; D is undetermined. CDR1 and CDR2 from the germline V gene are SGHNT and YYREEE (reference sequence). The germline V and J ends were trimmed by 4 bases and 4 bases, with 6 bases remaining between them. The CDR3 has 12 residues. The CDR3 bases are TGTGCCAGCAGCCTGCAATACAATGAGCAGTTCTTC. Translated: CASSLQYNEQFF.

The J gene is TRBJ2-7, the V gene TRBV15; no clear D gene. Trimming shortened V by 3 bases and J by 1 base, and 10 bases separated the two germline ends. CDR1 and CDR2 (germline): LNHNV, YYDKDF (reference sequence). CDR3 length: 14 residues. The CDR3 DNA reads as TGTGCCACCAGCAGGAGTAGACAATCCTACGAGCAGTACTTC. This translates into CATSRSRQSYEQYF.

The V gene is TRBV29-1, the J gene TRBJ2-3, with no clear D. Germline CDR1 is SQVTM and CDR2 is ANQGSEA. The CDR3 sequence is 14 residues long. The V gene lost 7 bases and the J gene lost 5 bases, with 19 bases spanning the gap. The CDR3 DNA reads as TGCAGCGCGACCTTCCAGCTCTTCGGAGATACGCAGTATTTT. Amino acids: CSATFQLFGDTQYF.

The chain links TRBV15 to TRBJ1-5; D gene ambiguous. Trimming shortened V by 4 bases and J by 7 bases, and 11 bases separated the two germline ends. The germline V gene encodes CDR1 LNHNV and CDR2 YYDKDF (reference sequence). CDR3 length: 13 amino acids. The CDR3 protein is CATSTGSGQPQHF. Here the CDR3 DNA reads TGTGCCACCAGCACGGGGAGCGGCCAGCCCCAGCATTTT.

The chain carries TRBV7-9 and TRBJ2-1; D not resolved. The CDR3 extends over 13 amino acids. V lost 1 base and J lost 6, with 7 bases in between. Germline values: CDR1 SEHNR, CDR2 FQNEAQ (reference sequence). CDR3 DNA: TGTGCCAGCAGCTTAGTAGCCAGCAATGAGCAGTTCTTC. This codes for CASSLVASNEQFF.

This clone was found a few times. J is TRBJ1-2 and V is TRBV7-9; the D is unclear. Germline-derived CDR1 and CDR2 are SEHNR and FQNEAQ (reference sequence). There are 12 residues in the CDR3. Trimming removed 0 bases at V and 8 bases at J, with 7 bases between. CDR3 in amino acids: CASSLAGRGYTF. DNA for the CDR3: TGTGCCAGCAGCTTAGCCGGGAGAGGCTACACCTTC. Using reference TRBV7-9 and TRBJ1-2 for the parts outside the CDR3, the full variable domain is DTGVSQNPRHKITKRGQNVTFRCDPISEHNRLYWYRQTLGQGPEFLTYFQNEAQLEKSRLLSDRFSAERPKGSFSTLEIQRTEQGDSAMYLCASSLAGRGYTFGSGTRLTVV.

CDR3 sequence reads: CSAPAPVADTQYF. The CDR3 region has the DNA TGCAGCGCCCCCGCCCCAGTGGCGGATACGCAGTATTTT. This chain connects TRBV29-1 to TRBJ2-3; no firm D call. V lost 7 bases to trimming and J lost 6 bases, with 17 bases between them. The germline V gene has CDR1 SQVTM and CDR2 ANQGSEA. This CDR3 is 13 amino acids long.

This chain connects TRBV6-5 to TRBJ2-3; 10 bases match TRBD2. This CDR3 has 15 residues. Germline V gene lookup returns CDR1 MNHEY and CDR2 SVGAGI. Trimming removed 5 bases from V and 3 bases from J; junction bases left unmatched: 5. CDR3 sequence: CASSSVAGGTDTQYF. The DNA for the CDR3 is TGTGCCAGCAGTAGCGTAGCGGGAGGAACAGATACGCAGTATTTT.

Worth noting for this clone: The junction departs from germline at one end; a sequencing error may be responsible. The V and J genes are TRBV29-1 and TRBJ1-2, with 8 bases that match TRBD1. From germline, CDR1 is SQVTM and CDR2 ANQGSEA. This CDR3 has 17 residues. The DNA of the CDR3 is TGCAGCGTCGAAGCCCCTACGCTATACGGGACAGGCTATGGCTACACCTTC. Protein sequence: CSVEAPTLYGTGYGYTF.

This clone showed up just a few times. The chain couples TRBV30 to TRBJ1-2; TRBD1 might be the D (5 bases). Germline V lookup: CDR1 GTSNPN, CDR2 SVGIG (reference sequence). Deletions cut 4 bases from V and 6 bases from J, with 15 bases between. CDR3 length: 13 amino acids. The CDR3 region is CAWIRLGGDGYTF. The CDR3, as DNA: TGTGCCTGGATCCGCCTGGGGGGTGATGGCTACACCTTC.

The chain recombines TRBV5-1 with TRBJ2-7; D is undetermined. The V and J ends lost 4 bases and 5 bases respectively, with 19 bases between them. CDR3 length: 15 residues. The germline V gene encodes CDR1 SGHRS and CDR2 YFSETQ. The CDR3 spells CASSEENTVADEQYF. The CDR3, as DNA: TGCGCCAGCAGCGAAGAAAACACCGTCGCCGACGAGCAGTACTTC.

V and J are TRBV9 and TRBJ1-1, with unresolved D. The CDR3 consists of 13 residues. Per germline, CDR1 SGDLS and CDR2 YYNGEE. V lost 4 bases and J lost 6, with 13 bases in between. The CDR3 is CASSPLGPPEAFF. The CDR3 coding sequence is TGTGCCAGCAGCCCCCTTGGGCCCCCTGAAGCTTTCTTT.

The chain recombines TRBV2 with TRBJ2-5, with D perhaps matching TRBD1 or TRBD2 (5 bases each). The V end lost 0 bases, the J end lost 5 bases, and 13 bases lay between the germline ends. Germline values: CDR1 SNHLY, CDR2 FYNNEI. The CDR3 runs to 15 residues. This CDR3 reads CASSEAPGAAETQYF. The CDR3 nucleotides are TGTGCCAGCAGTGAAGCGCCCGGGGCTGCTGAGACCCAGTACTTC.

This chain connects TRBV27 to TRBJ2-6; D remains unclear. Trimming took 6 bases from V and 0 from J, leaving 9 bases between them. The CDR3 sequence is 15 residues long. Per the germline V gene, CDR1 is MNHEY and CDR2 is SMNVEV (reference sequence). CDR3 in amino acids: CASSLLYSGANVLTF. CDR3 coding DNA: TGTGCCAGCAGCCTTCTATACTCTGGGGCCAACGTCCTGACTTTC. Full variable domain (missing parts from reference TRBV27 and TRBJ2-6): EAQVTQNPRYLITVTGKKLTVTCSQNMNHEYMSWYRQDPGLGLRQIYYSMNVEVTDKGDVPEGYKVSRKEKRNFPLILESPSPNQTSLYFCASSLLYSGANVLTFGAGSRLTVL.